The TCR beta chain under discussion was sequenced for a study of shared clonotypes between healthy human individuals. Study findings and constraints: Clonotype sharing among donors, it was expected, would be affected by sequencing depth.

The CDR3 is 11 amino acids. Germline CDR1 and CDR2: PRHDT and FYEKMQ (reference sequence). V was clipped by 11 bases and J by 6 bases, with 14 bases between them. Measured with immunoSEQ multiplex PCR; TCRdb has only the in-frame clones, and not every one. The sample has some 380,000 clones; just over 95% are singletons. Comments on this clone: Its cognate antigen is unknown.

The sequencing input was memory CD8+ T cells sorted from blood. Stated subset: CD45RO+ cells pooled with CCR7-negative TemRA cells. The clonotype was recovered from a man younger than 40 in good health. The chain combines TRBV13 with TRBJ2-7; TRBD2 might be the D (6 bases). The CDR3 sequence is CASGVLTEQYF. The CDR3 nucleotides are TGTGCCTCGGGGGTGCTGACCGAGCAGTACTTC.